Following are 19 T cell receptor beta chains from one sample sequenced in a study of T cells expressing NK-cell markers. TCRdb reanalyzed the 5' RACE reads and collapses them to one entry per CDR3 protein, without DNA. In total, the table holds 150,000 or so distinct CDR3 sequences. Sequenced sample: blood T cells: a sorted CD56 or NKG2C T cell subset, CD4+ or CD8+ T cells, or bulk PBMC T cells (not recorded which). All receptors come from a woman aged 18-69 years in good health.

The V and J genes are TRBV20-1 and TRBJ2-2. CDR1 and CDR2 from the germline V gene are DFQATT and SNEGSKA (reference sequence). The CDR3 is 15 amino acids. CDR3: CSARDHAANTGELFF.

The CDR3 region is CASSTGLAVGFF. V is TRBV12-3 or TRBV12-4 and J is TRBJ2-1; TCRdb designates TRBD2, a call that cannot be tested without DNA. The CDR3 loop spans 12 amino acids.

This chain links TRBV20-1 with TRBJ2-3; with no DNA, the TCRdb D assignment of TRBD1 cannot be verified. Germline V gene data show CDR1 as DFQATT and CDR2 as SNEGSKA (reference sequence). The CDR3 extends over 14 amino acids. The CDR3 sequence: CSARDAGAGDTQYF.

The CDR3 here is CASSLDRAQNSPLHF. The chain joins TRBV5-1 to TRBJ1-6. Looked up from germline, CDR1 is SGHRS and CDR2 is YFSETQ. The CDR3 has 15 amino acids.

The rearrangement uses TRBV7-2 and TRBJ1-4; the D gene TCRdb calls, TRBD1, cannot be checked with no DNA. Per the germline V gene, CDR1 is SGHTA and CDR2 is FQGNSA. The CDR3 sequence is 15 residues long. The CDR3 spells CASSLGGTGSEKLFF.

The chain has TRBV21-1 and TRBJ1-5. TRBV21-1 is an annotated pseudogene. This CDR3 has 15 residues. This chain's CDR3 is CASSEQIRTYQPQHF.

CDR3 region: CASSSDRGFSTDTQYF. The chain uses TRBV7-3 and TRBJ2-3; TCRdb names TRBD1, which stays unverified in the absence of DNA. Germline V gene sequence: CDR1 SGHTA, CDR2 FQGTGA. The CDR3 runs to 16 residues.

This chain links TRBV11-2 with TRBJ2-5; the D call of TRBD2 rests on TCRdb alone, since no DNA is present to check it. Germline CDR1 SGHAT, CDR2 FQNNGV. The CDR3 runs 15 residues. The CDR3 spells CASSLGREGQETQYF.

The rearrangement uses TRBV7-8 and TRBJ1-4; TCRdb names TRBD1, which stays unverified in the absence of DNA. This CDR3 has 17 residues. Germline CDR1 SGHVS, CDR2 FQNEAQ. The chain's CDR3 is CASSLVVRGATNEKLFF.

The chain links TRBV13 to TRBJ2-1; TCRdb indicates TRBD1, and absent DNA this call remains unverified. Germline V gene data show CDR1 as PRHDT and CDR2 as FYEKMQ (reference sequence). The CDR3 loop spans 12 amino acids. CDR3 loop: CASSPRRSEQFF.

The chain employs TRBV7-9 and TRBJ2-7; the TRBD1 assignment by TCRdb is unverifiable without DNA. CDR1 is SEHNR, CDR2 FQNEAQ, per germline (reference sequence). This CDR3 contains 17 residues. This chain's CDR3 is CASSQKPGLAVSYEQYF.

This chain connects TRBV12-3 or TRBV12-4 to TRBJ2-1. The CDR3 runs to 14 residues. This CDR3 reads CASSRRDLYNEQFF.

The chain employs TRBV5-1 and TRBJ2-5; TCRdb's D gene call, TRBD2, goes unchecked for lack of DNA. The CDR3 contains 16 residues. Germline CDR1 is SGHRS and CDR2 is YFSETQ. CDR3: CASSSWRGSPGETQYF.

The V gene is TRBV18, the J gene TRBJ2-1. Germline CDR1 is KGHSH and CDR2 is LQKENI. The CDR3 covers 13 residues. CDR3 amino acids: CASSPYGDNEQFF.

The genes are TRBV5-4 and TRBJ2-7; the D call of TRBD1 rests on TCRdb alone, since no DNA is present to check it. This CDR3 is built from 20 residues. Germline V gives CDR1 SGHNT, CDR2 YYREEE (reference sequence). Here the CDR3 reads CASSLPPSEAWTPSSYEQYF.

This chain uses TRBV11-2 with TRBJ2-5; the D call of TRBD2 rests on TCRdb alone, since no DNA is present to check it. From germline, CDR1 is SGHAT and CDR2 FQNNGV. CDR3 length: 14 residues. CDR3: CASSLVGRGETQYF.

CDR3 region: CASSQDLAGEETQYF. The chain carries TRBV4-2 and TRBJ2-5; TCRdb returns TRBD1, unconfirmable since there is no DNA. The CDR3 is 15 residues long. Germline CDR1 is LGHNA and CDR2 is YNFKEQ.

The rearrangement links TRBV27 to TRBJ2-5; TCRdb's assignment of TRBD1 cannot be checked, as there is no DNA. The CDR3 covers 15 residues. Per the germline V gene, CDR1 is MNHEY and CDR2 is SMNVEV (reference sequence). The chain's CDR3 is CASSLFRGPKETQYF.

This chain connects TRBV7-6 to TRBJ2-1; TCRdb's D call, TRBD2, is unchecked because there is no DNA. This CDR3 region has 16 residues. The germline gives CDR1 SGHVS, CDR2 FNYEAQ. CDR3: CASSLGGLAGGLEQFF.